The 17 T cell receptor beta chains in this list originate from one sample, sequenced in a study of T cell responses to AZD1222 COVID-19 vaccine. Method: immunoSEQ multiplex PCR; TCRdb's copy keeps in-frame clones and lacks some. The table has 90,000 to 100,000 clones, roughly 90% seen once. Material: peripheral blood, obtained 28 days after the second AZD1222 dose. The receptors derive from an adult who received the AZD1222 COVID-19 vaccine.

This clone occurred a few times. V is TRBV7-9 and J is TRBJ2-5; D ambiguous. The germline V gene has CDR1 SEHNR and CDR2 FQNEAQ (reference sequence). The CDR3 runs to 13 residues. The ends were cut back, 1 base at V and 5 bases at J, with 8 bases in the middle. DNA of the CDR3: TGTGCCAGCAGCTTAGACCTTCTGGAGACCCAGTACTTC. It codes for CASSLDLLETQYF.

The chain employs TRBV10-2 and TRBJ1-5; D gene unclear. Germline V gene data show CDR1 as WSHSY and CDR2 as SAAADI. Trimming pared 3 bases from V and 7 bases from J, leaving 16 bases between. The CDR3 is made up of 15 amino acids. The CDR3 DNA is TGCGCCAGCAGTGAAAGGGCCGGGTCAGGCCAGCCCCAGCATTTT. Translating it yields CASSERAGSGQPQHF.

The chain recombines TRBV5-3 with TRBJ2-1; 12 nucleotides line up with TRBD2. TRBV5-3 has ORF status, its function being uncertain. There are 19 residues in the CDR3. With 4 bases clipped from V and 0 bases from J, the junction kept 11 bases outside the gene matches. The CDR3 DNA is TGTGCCAGAAGCCCCCGGGCTAGCGGGAGGGGAAGCTCCTACAATGAGCAGTTCTTC. Its translation: CARSPRASGRGSSYNEQFF.

With regard to this clone: Other DNA sequences of this sample code for an identical CDR3. The V gene is TRBV18, the J gene TRBJ1-1; D not certain. This CDR3 spans 13 amino acids. From germline, CDR1 is KGHSH and CDR2 LQKENI. Trimming pared 3 bases from V and 1 base from J, leaving 6 bases between. In nucleotides, the CDR3 is TGTGCCAGCTCACCTGGCCAGAACACTGAAGCTTTCTTT. Protein product: CASSPGQNTEAFF.

The rearrangement links TRBV5-4 to TRBJ2-6, with D unclear. CDR1 and CDR2 from the germline V gene are SGHNT and YYREEE (reference sequence). CDR3 length: 15 amino acids. V was shortened by 4 bases and J by 0 bases, with 8 bases between the two germline ends. CDR3 region: CASSGPISGANVLTF. CDR3 DNA sequence: TGTGCCAGCAGCGGCCCCATCTCTGGGGCCAACGTCCTGACTTTC.

V usage is TRBV28 and J usage is TRBJ1-6; possibly TRBD1 for D (6 bases). The CDR3 totals 16 residues. Germline CDR1 MDHEN, CDR2 SYDVKM. The V gene lost 5 bases and the J gene lost 7 bases, with 18 bases spanning the gap. The CDR3 reads CASSPLSGQTNSPLHF. The DNA of the CDR3 is TGTGCCAGCAGTCCCCTATCCGGACAGACGAATTCACCCCTCCACTTT.

This sequence joins TRBV12-3 or TRBV12-4 and TRBJ2-5, with 7 bases matching TRBD2. The CDR3 totals 13 residues. Trimming cost V 6 bases and J 5 bases; bases outside gene matches: 6. CDR3 nucleotide sequence: TGTGCCAGCAGACGACTAGCCGGTGAGACCCAGTACTTC. Encoded protein: CASRRLAGETQYF.

The chain combines TRBV29-1 with TRBJ2-3; D may be TRBD2 (6 bases). Germline V gives CDR1 SQVTM, CDR2 ANQGSEA. This CDR3 is built from 13 residues. Trimming pared 2 bases from V and 1 base from J, leaving 7 bases between. This CDR3 is CSVEPGGTDTQYF. CDR3 bases: TGCAGCGTTGAACCGGGAGGCACAGATACGCAGTATTTT.

The chain carries TRBV9 and TRBJ1-6, with D maybe TRBD1 (5 bases). The V gene lost 4 bases and the J gene lost 7 bases, with 15 bases spanning the gap. The germline V gene has CDR1 SGDLS and CDR2 YYNGEE. This CDR3 is 15 amino acids long. CDR3 region: CASSNRDGQNSPLHF. The CDR3 DNA follows: TGTGCCAGCAGCAACCGGGACGGCCAAAATTCACCCCTCCACTTT. Filled out from reference TRBV9 and TRBJ1-6, the complete variable domain reads DSGVTQTPKHLITATGQRVTLRCSPRSGDLSVYWYQQSLDQGLQFLIQYYNGEERAKGNILERFSAQQFPDLHSELNLSSLELGDSALYFCASSNRDGQNSPLHFGNGTRLTVT.

This chain links TRBV7-2 with TRBJ2-2; D is ambiguous. V was pared by 6 bases and J by 3 bases, with 5 bases between. This CDR3 contains 12 residues. The V gene's germline CDR1 is SGHTA and CDR2 FQGNSA. The CDR3 spells CASSTYTGELFF. CDR3 coding DNA: TGTGCCAGCAGTACCTACACCGGGGAGCTGTTTTTT.

This rearrangement joins TRBV4-2 to TRBJ2-7, with D perhaps TRBD1 (6 bases). Germline CDR1 is LGHNA and CDR2 is YNFKEQ. The CDR3 length is 17 residues. Trimming stripped 3 bases from V and 2 bases from J, with 20 bases between. The CDR3 DNA follows: TGTGCCAGCAGCCAGCTTGTACAGGGTCGTGGGGCCTACGAGCAGTACTTC. As protein: CASSQLVQGRGAYEQYF.

This chain joins TRBV25-1 and TRBJ2-6; D is ambiguous. Germline CDR1 and CDR2: MGHDK and SYGVNS. CDR3 length: 13 residues. V was pared by 6 bases and J by 1 base, with 4 bases between. CDR3 sequence (DNA): TGTGCCAGCAGGGGTTCTGGGGCCAACGTCCTGACTTTC. Its protein product is CASRGSGANVLTF.

V gene TRBV21-1 combines with J gene TRBJ2-3; the table calls TRBD2, which could not be checked here. TRBV21-1 is a recognized pseudogene. CDR3 length: 13 residues. Here the CDR3 reads CASSKVRRGTQYF. The CDR3 DNA is TGTGCCAGCAGCAAAGTTAGACGAGGTACGCAGTATTTT.

The chain recombines TRBV24-1 with TRBJ2-7; either TRBD1 or TRBD2 may fit D (6 bases each). This CDR3 contains 13 residues. Trimming removed 5 bases at V and 5 bases at J, with 12 bases between. Germline values: CDR1 KGHDR, CDR2 SFDVKD. CDR3 loop: CATSGGAGDEQYF. For the CDR3, the DNA is TGTGCCACCAGTGGGGGGGCCGGGGACGAGCAGTACTTC.

The chain carries TRBV15 and TRBJ2-3; 7 bases align to TRBD2. With 0 bases clipped from V and 5 bases from J, the junction kept 8 bases outside the gene matches. The germline V gene has CDR1 LNHNV and CDR2 YYDKDF (reference sequence). The CDR3 runs 16 residues. For the CDR3, the DNA is TGTGCCACCAGCAGAGATTGGGGGAGGGCAGGAGATACGCAGTATTTT. Translation: CATSRDWGRAGDTQYF. Together with reference TRBV15 and TRBJ2-3, the CDR3 gives the full variable domain: DAMVIQNPRYQVTQFGKPVTLSCSQTLNHNVMYWYQQKSSQAPKLLFHYYDKDFNNEADTPDNFQSRRPNTSFCFLDIRSPGLGDTAMYLCATSRDWGRAGDTQYFGPGTRLTVL.

The rearrangement uses TRBV19 and TRBJ1-4, with no clear D. V gave up 6 bases and J gave up 0 bases, with 11 bases separating them. Germline CDR1 is LNHDA and CDR2 is SQIVND (reference sequence). The CDR3 sequence is 15 residues long. The DNA for the CDR3 is TGTGCCAGTAGCCTCCAACAGACAACTAATGAAAAACTGTTTTTT. This encodes CASSLQQTTNEKLFF.

J is TRBJ1-5 and V is TRBV28; 10 bases map to TRBD1. Trimming removed 3 bases from V and 7 bases from J; junction bases left unmatched: 9. CDR1 and CDR2 (germline): MDHEN, SYDVKM. The CDR3 has 16 residues. CDR3 in amino acids: CASSFPRRDRGQPQHF. CDR3 coding DNA: TGTGCCAGCAGTTTCCCCCGCCGGGACAGGGGCCAGCCCCAGCATTTT.